What follows are 13 T cell receptor beta chains derived from one specimen sequenced in a study of PD-1 blockade in classical Hodgkin lymphoma. Exposure to brentuximab vedotin varied, and each patient had relapsed following autologous stem cell transplantation. Only in-frame clones appear in the TCRdb table, and some are missing; sequencing was by immunoSEQ multiplex PCR. The table has 40,000 to 55,000 clones, 88% seen once. The starting material was peripheral blood mononuclear cells (PBMCs), obtained at baseline. The receptor source for this set is a human donor with classical Hodgkin lymphoma.

The chain carries TRBV19 and TRBJ2-7; no clear D gene. The length of the CDR3 is 16 residues. Germline V gives CDR1 LNHDA, CDR2 SQIVND (reference sequence). V was cut by 4 bases and J by 0 bases, with 16 bases left in between. The CDR3 DNA sequence: TGTGCCAGTAGTAAATACCCGGCCGCCAGCTCCTACGAGCAGTACTTC. Amino acids: CASSKYPAASSYEQYF.

In this sample, this clone turned up once. V usage is TRBV6-5 and J usage is TRBJ1-2; 7 bases map to TRBD1. This CDR3 spans 12 amino acids. Germline loops: CDR1 MNHEY, CDR2 SVGAGI. Trimming removed 8 bases from V and 7 bases from J; junction bases left unmatched: 7. The CDR3 is CASRQGSSGYTF. CDR3 DNA: TGTGCCAGCCGACAGGGATCCAGTGGCTACACCTTC.

V and J are TRBV4-2 and TRBJ2-2, with 7 positions matching TRBD1. The CDR3 has 16 residues. V lost 4 bases, J lost 2 bases, and 7 bases stayed unmatched. Germline V CDR1 and CDR2: LGHNA, YNFKEQ. CDR3 sequence reads: CASSLRTGQNTGELFF. CDR3 coding DNA: TGTGCCAGCAGCCTTAGGACAGGTCAAAACACCGGGGAGCTGTTTTTT.

V gene TRBV6-1 combines with J gene TRBJ1-5, with D perhaps TRBD1 (5 bases). Germline CDR1 and CDR2: MNHNS and SASEGT. This CDR3 has 15 residues. V lost 0 bases and J 0 bases, leaving 6 bases between the germline ends. Here the CDR3 reads CASSEATASNQPQHF. CDR3 nucleotides: TGTGCCAGCAGTGAAGCGACAGCTAGCAATCAGCCCCAGCATTTT.

The chain is built from TRBV25-1 and TRBJ1-6, with D perhaps TRBD1 (5 bases). CDR3 length: 13 residues. V shed 5 bases and J shed 8 bases, with 10 bases lying between them. Germline CDR1 is MGHDK and CDR2 is SYGVNS. CDR3: CASSWGSDSPLHF. CDR3 DNA: TGTGCCAGCAGTTGGGGGTCGGATTCACCCCTCCACTTT.

The chain employs TRBV28 and TRBJ2-7; 10 bases are shared with TRBD2. Germline V CDR1 and CDR2: MDHEN, SYDVKM. The length of the CDR3 is 15 residues. J was trimmed by 3 bases and V by 3 bases; bases with no gene match: 5. CDR3 amino acids: CASSFFLAGVYEQYF. Written as DNA, the CDR3 is TGTGCCAGCAGTTTCTTTCTAGCGGGAGTCTACGAGCAGTACTTC. The entire variable domain, with the rest obtained from reference TRBV28 and TRBJ2-7, is as follows: DVKVTQSSRYLVKRTGEKVFLECVQDMDHENMFWYRQDPGLGLRLIYFSYDVKMKEKGDIPEGYSVSREKKERFSLILESASTNQTSMYLCASSFFLAGVYEQYFGPGTRLTVT.

The chain is built from TRBV11-2 and TRBJ2-5, with no clear D. CDR1 and CDR2 (germline): SGHAT, FQNNGV. The CDR3 sequence is 14 residues long. Between the trimmed V and J ends, which lost 0 bases and 9 bases, there was a span of 14 bases. In nucleotides, the CDR3 is TGTGCCAGCAGCTTAGATGGGCAATGGATGGCCCAGTACTTC. Translation gives CASSLDGQWMAQYF.

Only a few counts were recorded for this clone. V and J are TRBV6-5 and TRBJ2-3; D is undetermined. Germline-derived CDR1 and CDR2 are MNHEY and SVGAGI. The CDR3 is 13 amino acids. The ends were cut back, 3 bases at V and 1 base at J, with 5 bases in the middle. The CDR3 coding sequence is TGTGCCAGCAGTTATGCAGGCACAGATACGCAGTATTTT. It is translated as CASSYAGTDTQYF.

The V and J genes are TRBV10-3 and TRBJ2-1, with D perhaps TRBD2 (5 bases). The length of the CDR3 is 13 residues. V was pared by 1 base and J by 7 bases, with 8 bases between. In germline, CDR1 is ENHRY, CDR2 SYGVKD. This CDR3 reads CAISEYRGNEQFF. As DNA, the CDR3 is TGTGCCATCAGTGAGTATCGGGGTAATGAGCAGTTCTTC.

V is TRBV10-3 and J is TRBJ1-1, with TRBD1 identical over 7 bases. J gave up 8 bases and V 0 bases, and 6 bases lay outside the gene matches. The CDR3 spans 14 residues. Germline V CDR1 and CDR2: ENHRY, SYGVKD. The CDR3 bases are TGTGCCATCAGTGAGTCGGGACAGCGATTAGAAGCTTTCTTT. This encodes CAISESGQRLEAFF.

The J gene is TRBJ2-7, the V gene TRBV29-1, with D possibly called TRBD1 or TRBD2 (6 bases each). V was trimmed by 5 bases and J by 0 bases, leaving 11 bases between them. In germline, CDR1 is SQVTM, CDR2 ANQGSEA. The CDR3 spans 13 residues. The CDR3 nucleotides read TGCAGCGTTTCATGGGGGGCCTCCTACGAGCAGTACTTC. Amino acids: CSVSWGASYEQYF.

This clone was counted only a few times. V is TRBV28 and J is TRBJ1-1, with D unclear. Trimming stripped 3 bases from V and 11 bases from J, with 13 bases between. There are 12 residues in the CDR3. Germline loops: CDR1 MDHEN, CDR2 SYDVKM. In DNA, the CDR3 is TGTGCCAGCAGTTTTGGCAGTTTAAGGGCTTTCTTT. Amino acid sequence: CASSFGSLRAFF.

This clone has a single count. The V call is TRBV20-1, the J call TRBJ2-7; D is undetermined. The CDR3 is 11 residues long. The germline V gene encodes CDR1 DFQATT and CDR2 SNEGSKA (reference sequence). V was shortened by 6 bases and J by 5 bases, with 11 bases between the two germline ends. CDR3: CSAKFVDEQYF. The CDR3 DNA reads as TGCAGTGCAAAGTTCGTGGACGAGCAGTACTTC.